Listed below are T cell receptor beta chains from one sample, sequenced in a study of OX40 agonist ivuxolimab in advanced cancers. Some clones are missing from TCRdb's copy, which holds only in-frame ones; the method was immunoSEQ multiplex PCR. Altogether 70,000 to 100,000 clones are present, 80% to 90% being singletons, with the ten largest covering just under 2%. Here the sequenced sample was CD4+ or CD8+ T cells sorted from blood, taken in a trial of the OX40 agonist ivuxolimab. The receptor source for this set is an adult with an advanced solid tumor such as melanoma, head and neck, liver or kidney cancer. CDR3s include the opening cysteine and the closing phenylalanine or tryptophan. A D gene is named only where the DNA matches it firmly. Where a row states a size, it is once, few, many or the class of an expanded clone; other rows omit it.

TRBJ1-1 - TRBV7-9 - CASSTNRAAGTEAFF TGTGCCAGCAGCACCAACAGGGCCGCGGGGACTGAAGCTTTCTTT
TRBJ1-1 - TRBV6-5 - CASSLARVNTEAFF TGTGCCAGCAGTCTCGCTAGGGTGAACACTGAAGCTTTCTTT
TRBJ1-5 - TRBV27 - CASSLTPRADNQPQHF TGTGCCAGCAGTTTAACCCCCCGGGCAGACAATCAGCCCCAGCATTTT
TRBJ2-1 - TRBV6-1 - CASTEGLAGNEQFF TGTGCCAGCACCGAAGGGCTAGCCGGCAATGAGCAGTTCTTC
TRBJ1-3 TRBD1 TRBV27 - CASMDRGRDTIYF TGTGCCAGCATGGACAGGGGGCGGGACACCATATATTTT
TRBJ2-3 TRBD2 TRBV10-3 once CAISAAGSSTDTQYF TGTGCCATCAGTGCAGCGGGGTCTAGCACAGATACGCAGTATTTT
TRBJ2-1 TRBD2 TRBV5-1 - CASSPETSGSLNEQFF TGCGCCAGCAGCCCGGAAACTAGCGGGAGCCTCAATGAGCAGTTCTTC
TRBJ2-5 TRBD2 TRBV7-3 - CASSRGTSGQETQYF TGTGCCAGCAGCCGAGGGACTAGCGGACAAGAGACCCAGTACTTC
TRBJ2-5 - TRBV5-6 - CASSDGPFQETQYF TGTGCCAGCTCGGATGGTCCCTTTCAAGAGACCCAGTACTTC
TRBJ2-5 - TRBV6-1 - CASRGRMSQETQYF TGTGCCAGCCGAGGACGGATGTCCCAAGAGACCCAGTACTTC